The 18 T cell receptor beta chains listed next were all sequenced from one sample in a study of T cell responses to AZD1222 COVID-19 vaccine. Clones were sequenced by immunoSEQ multiplex PCR, and TCRdb holds only the in-frame ones, with some missing. Among 120,000 or so clones listed, about 88% were seen once. Sequencing used peripheral blood, obtained 28 days after the second AZD1222 dose. These receptor sequences come from an adult who received the AZD1222 COVID-19 vaccine.

With regard to this clone: The sample contains more than one DNA sequence encoding this CDR3. The J gene is TRBJ1-5, the V gene TRBV7-9, with 7 bases identical to TRBD1. V trimming: 3 bases; J trimming: 2 bases; junction bases outside the gene matches: 1. This CDR3 has 14 residues. Per germline, CDR1 SEHNR and CDR2 FQNEAQ (reference sequence). The CDR3: CASSFTGGNQPQHF. The CDR3 coding sequence is TGTGCCAGCAGCTTCACAGGGGGCAATCAGCCCCAGCATTTT.

V gene TRBV5-1 combines with J gene TRBJ1-1; the D is unclear. The CDR3 loop spans 13 amino acids. V was trimmed by 6 bases and J by 0 bases, leaving 9 bases between them. Germline-derived CDR1 and CDR2 are SGHRS and YFSETQ. The CDR3 is CASKVGMNTEAFF. As DNA, the CDR3 is TGCGCCAGCAAAGTGGGTATGAACACTGAAGCTTTCTTT.

V is TRBV7-9 and J is TRBJ2-2; 13 bases are a match to TRBD2. From germline, CDR1 is SEHNR and CDR2 FQNEAQ (reference sequence). This CDR3 has 19 amino acids. Trimming cost V 5 bases and J 2 bases; bases outside gene matches: 11. The CDR3 coding sequence is TGTGCCAGCAGCGGACCTGCGGGACTAGCGGGACACAACACCGGGGAGCTGTTTTTT. Translating gives CASSGPAGLAGHNTGELFF.

The rearrangement joins TRBV7-2 to TRBJ2-5, with TRBD2 identical over 11 bases. The V and J ends lost 7 bases and 7 bases, in that order; junction bases with no gene match: 11. Per germline, CDR1 SGHTA and CDR2 FQGNSA. The CDR3 loop spans 15 amino acids. In DNA form, the CDR3 reads TGTGCCAGCATCAATGAACCGGGACTAGCGGCGACCCAGTACTTC. Translation gives CASINEPGLAATQYF.

The chain is built from TRBV4-2 and TRBJ2-2, with 9 bases identical to TRBD2. CDR1 and CDR2 from the germline V gene are LGHNA and YNFKEQ. The CDR3 is made up of 16 amino acids. With 0 bases clipped from V and 7 bases from J, the junction kept 6 bases outside the gene matches. The CDR3 sequence: CASSQDQGAGGGELFF. The CDR3, as DNA: TGTGCCAGCAGCCAAGATCAGGGAGCGGGAGGCGGGGAGCTGTTTTTT.

The rearrangement joins TRBV6-2 or TRBV6-3 to TRBJ1-4; 7 bases are a match to TRBD1. Trimming removed 5 bases from V and 7 bases from J; junction bases left unmatched: 10. This CDR3 is 15 amino acids long. The V gene's germline CDR1 is MNHEY and CDR2 SVGEGT. Here the CDR3 DNA reads TGTGCCAGCAGTGATCGACAGGGTTGGACTGAAAAACTGTTTTTT. It is translated as CASSDRQGWTEKLFF.

This chain uses TRBV3-1 (or the pseudogene TRBV3-2) with TRBJ2-3, with D tentatively TRBD1 or TRBD2 (6 bases each). The V end lost 7 bases, the J end lost 1 base, and 18 bases lay between the germline ends. Germline lookup yields CDR1 LGHDT and CDR2 YNNKEL (reference sequence). The CDR3 length is 16 residues. The CDR3 DNA reads TGTGCCAGCACCGGGAGACGACAGGTGGGCACAGATACGCAGTATTTT. It encodes CASTGRRQVGTDTQYF.

The chain has TRBV28 and TRBJ1-2; D unresolved. In germline, CDR1 is MDHEN, CDR2 SYDVKM. The ends were cut back, 5 bases at V and 6 bases at J, with 7 bases in the middle. The CDR3 is 11 amino acids. The CDR3 nucleotides read TGTGCCAGCAGTCCCCTCCATGGCTACACCTTC. It encodes CASSPLHGYTF.

The count of this clone is one. The chain joins TRBV7-9 to TRBJ1-2; TRBD1 matches 8 bases. CDR3 length: 14 residues. Per germline, CDR1 SEHNR and CDR2 FQNEAQ (reference sequence). V was pared by 6 bases and J by 6 bases, with 9 bases of the junction left unmatched. The CDR3 DNA follows: TGTGCCAGCAGTAATACCGGGACAGGCCATGGCTACACCTTC. Its translation is CASSNTGTGHGYTF. Full variable domain (rest looked up from reference TRBV7-9 and TRBJ1-2): DTGVSQNPRHKITKRGQNVTFRCDPISEHNRLYWYRQTLGQGPEFLTYFQNEAQLEKSRLLSDRFSAERPKGSFSTLEIQRTEQGDSAMYLCASSNTGTGHGYTFGSGTRLTVV.

This clone came up a few times. The chain joins TRBV4-3 to TRBJ2-7, with a tentative D call TRBD1 (8 bases). Germline V CDR1 and CDR2: LGHNA, YSLEER. CDR3 length: 14 amino acids. The germline V and J ends were trimmed by 5 bases and 1 base, with 12 bases remaining between them. CDR3 DNA sequence: TGCGCCAGCAGCTACAGGGGGGGGTCCTACGAGCAGTACTTC. Protein: CASSYRGGSYEQYF.

This chain uses TRBV14 with TRBJ2-7; a weak D match, TRBD1 (6 bases). The CDR3 runs to 13 residues. Germline V gene sequence: CDR1 SGHDN, CDR2 FVKESK. V was cut by 10 bases and J by 4 bases, with 17 bases left in between. DNA for the CDR3: TGTGCCACTCGCAAGGAGGACAGTTACGAGCAGTACTTC. Translated: CATRKEDSYEQYF.

The rearrangement links TRBV30 to TRBJ2-4, with D possibly TRBD1 on 5 matching bases. Per the germline V gene, CDR1 is GTSNPN and CDR2 is SVGIG (reference sequence). The CDR3 is 13 amino acids. The V end lost 6 bases, the J end lost 6 bases, and 15 bases lay between the germline ends. The CDR3 DNA reads TGTGCCTGTAGGGGCAGGGTGGTAAACATTCAGTACTTC. Translated: CACRGRVVNIQYF.

This sequence joins TRBV19 and TRBJ1-5; the match to TRBD1 covers 7 bases. The CDR3 is 15 residues long. In germline, CDR1 is LNHDA, CDR2 SQIVND (reference sequence). Germline trimming cut 7 bases from V and 6 bases from J; bases unmatched to any gene: 12. This chain's CDR3 is CASNIGGGGSQPQHF. DNA for the CDR3: TGTGCCAGTAACATAGGGGGAGGGGGCAGTCAGCCCCAGCATTTT.

This clone occurred once. This chain uses TRBV19 with TRBJ2-7, with 7 bases matching TRBD1. The junction had 13 bases not matched to a gene; V was cut back by 6 bases and J by 5 bases. This CDR3 is built from 15 residues. Germline V gene data show CDR1 as LNHDA and CDR2 as SQIVND (reference sequence). In nucleotides, the CDR3 is TGTGCCAGTAGCCTTGGGGCAGGGGGTGTCGACGAGCAGTACTTC. It encodes CASSLGAGGVDEQYF. Full variable domain (outside the CDR3, taken from reference TRBV19 and TRBJ2-7): DGGITQSPKYLFRKEGQNVTLSCEQNLNHDAMYWYRQDPGQGLRLIYYSQIVNDFQKGDIAEGYSVSREKKESFPLTVTSAQKNPTAFYLCASSLGAGGVDEQYFGPGTRLTVT.

This clone appeared a single time. The V call is TRBV30, the J call TRBJ2-1, with D perhaps matching TRBD2 (6 bases). V was pared by 4 bases and J by 6 bases, with 19 bases between. The CDR3 is 15 residues long. Germline CDR1 and CDR2: GTSNPN and SVGIG (reference sequence). CDR3 nucleotide sequence: TGTGCCTGGATTCCCCGGTCGGGGAGGATCAATGAGCAGTTCTTC. Encoded protein: CAWIPRSGRINEQFF.

This chain joins TRBV10-1 and TRBJ1-1; no firm D call. With 6 bases removed from V and 1 base from J, the gap between germline ends came to 3 bases. The germline V gene encodes CDR1 WNHNN and CDR2 SYGVQD (reference sequence). The CDR3 totals 11 residues. CDR3 DNA sequence: TGCGCCAGCAGCAAGAACACTGAAGCTTTCTTT. This translates into CASSKNTEAFF.

The CDR3 DNA is TGTGCCAGCAGCCTTACAACGGGGCGGACTGAAGCTTTCTTT. Its protein product is CASSLTTGRTEAFF. The chain links TRBV7-3 to TRBJ1-1; TRBD1 is a possible D gene (5 bases). The CDR3 consists of 14 residues. V was clipped by 5 bases and J by 5 bases, with 15 bases between them. Germline assignment: CDR1 SGHTA and CDR2 FQGTGA.

This chain links TRBV28 with TRBJ1-2; 8 bases are shared with TRBD1. Germline CDR1 is MDHEN and CDR2 is SYDVKM. Trimming took 1 base from V and 0 from J; bases not matched to a gene: 4. The CDR3 covers 16 residues. The CDR3: CASSLLRQGTNYGYTF. Written as DNA, the CDR3 is TGTGCCAGCAGTTTATTAAGACAGGGGACTAACTATGGCTACACCTTC.